This T cell receptor beta chain was found in a study of shared clonotypes between healthy human individuals. Repertoires were generated with immunoSEQ multiplex PCR, while TCRdb's copy carries only in-frame clones and drops some. The sample contains some 2,500,000 clones, 93% of which appear only once. With 8 bases removed from V and 0 bases from J, the gap between germline ends came to 5 bases. The CDR3 has 12 amino acids. CDR1 and CDR2 (germline): SNHLY, FYNNEI. The V and J genes are TRBV2 and TRBJ1-3; no reliable D call. The receptor's source is a man aged 18 to 29 in good health. Some clones in this sample may be carry-over from other donors' samples. Material: naive CD4+ T cells from PBMCs. Subset denoted: CD45RA+ positively selected. In nucleotides, the CDR3 is TGTGCCAGCTTCTACTCTGGAAACACCATATATTTT. It is translated as CASFYSGNTIYF. The full variable domain, with the rest looked up from reference TRBV2 and TRBJ1-3, is EPEVTQTPSHQVTQMGQEVILRCVPISNHLYFYWYRQILGQKVEFLVSFYNNEISEKSEIFDDQFSVERPDGSNFTLKIRSTKLEDSAMYFCASFYSGNTIYFGEGSWLTVV.